This entry lists 13 T cell receptor beta chains sequenced from one sample in a study of cytomegalovirus exposure and HLA in healthy donors. 13 Jbeta primers and 60 Vbeta primers were used for the PCR. TCRdb's table, derived via immunoSEQ multiplex PCR, lists solely in-frame clones and lacks some. The sample records 200,000 or so clones, around 87% being singletons. The sequenced material came from PBMCs. The receptors shown here come from a man in his thirties or forties in good health and CMV-seronegative.

The chain employs TRBV9 and TRBJ1-4; D not resolved. The germline gives CDR1 SGDLS, CDR2 YYNGEE. The CDR3 is made up of 16 amino acids. V dropped 0 bases and J dropped 3 bases, with 12 bases sitting between them. CDR3: CASSVDLAGANEKLFF. DNA of the CDR3: TGTGCCAGCAGCGTAGATCTGGCCGGGGCTAATGAAAAACTGTTTTTT.

The gene calls are TRBV4-1 and TRBJ1-5; D gene ambiguous. Germline V gene data show CDR1 as MGHRA and CDR2 as YSYEKL. There are 15 residues in the CDR3. V was cut by 1 base and J by 6 bases, with 13 bases left in between. CDR3 bases: TGCGCCAGCAGCCAAGTCGCGGGTTTGAGTCAGCCCCAGCATTTT. Its protein is CASSQVAGLSQPQHF.

The chain recombines TRBV20-1 with TRBJ2-7, with D perhaps TRBD2 (5 bases). The germline gives CDR1 DFQATT, CDR2 SNEGSKA (reference sequence). This CDR3 has 11 residues. The germline V and J ends were trimmed by 3 bases and 6 bases, with 9 bases remaining between them. Here the CDR3 DNA reads TGCAGTGCTAGGGAGGATGGCGAGCAGTACTTC. Translation: CSAREDGEQYF.

The chain is built from TRBV30 and TRBJ2-1; D ambiguous. This CDR3 spans 12 amino acids. Germline values: CDR1 GTSNPN, CDR2 SVGIG (reference sequence). V gave up 0 bases and J gave up 6 bases, with 6 bases separating them. As DNA, the CDR3 is TGTGCCTGGAGTGTACATATCAATGAGCAGTTCTTC. It codes for CAWSVHINEQFF.

J is TRBJ2-5 and V is TRBV5-1; 9 positions agree with TRBD1. The trim removed 10 bases at V and 1 base at J, leaving 8 bases unmatched. The V gene's germline CDR1 is SGHRS and CDR2 YFSETQ. CDR3 length: 14 amino acids. CDR3 protein: CASHLTGGQETQYF. Here the CDR3 DNA reads TGCGCCTCCCACCTGACAGGGGGCCAAGAGACCCAGTACTTC.

This chain links TRBV5-4 with TRBJ1-2; 10 bases map to TRBD1. V was pared by 4 bases and J by 5 bases, with 2 bases of the junction left unmatched. CDR3 length equals 13 residues. Per the germline V gene, CDR1 is SGHNT and CDR2 is YYREEE (reference sequence). CDR3: CASSRDRGYGYTF. The CDR3 DNA sequence: TGTGCCAGCAGCCGGGACAGGGGATATGGCTACACCTTC.

The chain links TRBV2 to TRBJ2-3, with D possibly being TRBD2 (6 bases). This CDR3 comprises 15 residues. CDR1 SNHLY and CDR2 FYNNEI come from the germline V gene. The V and J ends lost 1 base and 2 bases respectively, with 10 bases between them. CDR3 loop: CASSEGGGVTDTQYF. The CDR3 bases are TGTGCCAGCAGTGAAGGGGGCGGGGTCACAGATACGCAGTATTTT.

V is TRBV7-2 and J is TRBJ2-2, with D possibly being TRBD2 (6 bases). The CDR3 runs 15 residues. Trimming shortened V by 2 bases and J by 4 bases, and 11 bases separated the two germline ends. The germline CDR1 and CDR2 sequences are SGHTA and FQGNSA. CDR3 nucleotides: TGTGCCAGCAGCTTACAGACCGGGGGCACCGGGGAGCTGTTTTTT. It translates to CASSLQTGGTGELFF.

J is TRBJ2-5 and V is TRBV11-2; 14 positions match TRBD2. J gave up 5 bases and V 6 bases, and 5 bases lay outside the gene matches. Per germline, CDR1 SGHAT and CDR2 FQNNGV. CDR3 length: 15 amino acids. The CDR3 region is CASSLGLAGDETQYF. The CDR3 DNA is TGTGCCAGCAGTTTGGGACTAGCGGGGGACGAGACCCAGTACTTC.

CDR3 sequence (DNA): TGTGCCTGGAGTGTACTAGCGGGAGGGCCGGGGAATGAGCAGTTCTTC. Protein: CAWSVLAGGPGNEQFF. The chain carries TRBV30 and TRBJ2-1, with 13 positions matching TRBD2. The germline V gene has CDR1 GTSNPN and CDR2 SVGIG (reference sequence). The ends lost 0 bases at V and 7 bases at J; junction bases unmatched: 6. The CDR3 contains 16 residues.

The rearrangement uses TRBV4-2 and TRBJ2-7; D is ambiguous. The V and J ends lost 2 bases and 3 bases respectively, with 8 bases between them. CDR1 and CDR2 (germline): LGHNA, YNFKEQ. The CDR3 extends over 13 amino acids. The CDR3 loop reads CASSQKASYEQYF. In DNA form, the CDR3 reads TGTGCCAGCAGCCAAAAAGCTAGCTACGAGCAGTACTTC.

The sample holds a few counts of this clone. The chain employs TRBV27 and TRBJ1-5; TRBD1 might be the D (5 bases). V lost 0 bases, J lost 6 bases, and 12 bases lay in between. Germline CDR1 and CDR2: MNHEY and SMNVEV (reference sequence). CDR3 length: 15 residues. CDR3 sequence (DNA): TGTGCCAGCAGTTTATCCGGGGGATTAGCTCAGCCCCAGCATTTT. Its protein product is CASSLSGGLAQPQHF.

This rearrangement joins TRBV2 to TRBJ2-4; 15 positions match TRBD2. The trim removed 8 bases at V and 6 bases at J, leaving 8 bases unmatched. This CDR3 region has 16 residues. Germline lookup yields CDR1 SNHLY and CDR2 FYNNEI. CDR3 protein: CASLRTSGGGINIQYF. DNA of the CDR3: TGTGCCAGCCTAAGGACTAGCGGGGGGGGGATAAACATTCAGTACTTC.